Listed below are T cell receptor beta chains from one sample, sequenced in a study of siplizumab effects on memory and regulatory T cells. Profiling relied on immunoSEQ multiplex PCR, and the TCRdb table lists in-frame clones only, not all of them. The repertoire holds 100,000 or so clones, roughly 94% seen once, with around 0.6% in the top ten. Source material: Tregs sorted from blood. The source is a human donor in good health. Both conserved end residues are part of each CDR3. Each record gives: clone size, J gene, V gene, CDR3 protein. Clone size appears in some rows only: once, few, many, or a class for an expanded clone.

- TRBJ2-5 TRBV4-1 CASSQGGGSWTQYF
- TRBJ2-5 TRBV28 CASTGQGWSETQYF
once TRBJ2-3 TRBV7-9 CASSLARLPVDTQYF
- TRBJ1-1 TRBV30 CAWSRRNTEAFF
- TRBJ1-1 TRBV6-1 CASSARGNTEAFF
- TRBJ2-2 TRBV5-1 CASSFTSSTGELFF
- TRBJ2-7 TRBV5-1 CASSSQKYEQYF
- TRBJ1-1 TRBV9 CASSVLGSMNTEAFF
- TRBJ2-3 TRBV18 CASSPRGLGGRFVDTQYF
- TRBJ2-7 TRBV21-1 CASSNRAGQNYEQYF
- TRBJ2-1 TRBV6-6 CASSPGASDNEQFF
once TRBJ1-2 TRBV6-4 CASSRTGYVNYGYTF
- TRBJ2-5 TRBV6-5 CATRRMGIQETQYF
- TRBJ2-1 TRBV5-1 CASTKGLAGVNEQFF
- TRBJ1-4 TRBV30 CAWSVLGNEKLFF
- TRBJ1-5 TRBV30 CAWRAGYGQPQHF
- TRBJ1-2 TRBV28 CASLPGGKNYGYTF
- TRBJ2-3 TRBV18 CASSILAGGHDTDTQYF
- TRBJ1-3 TRBV28 CASTFPTGTGNTIYF
few TRBJ1-2 TRBV7-9 CASSLSGIGRVYGYTF
- TRBJ2-7 TRBV6-5 CASSPGQGSTYEQYF
- TRBJ1-3 TRBV19 CASSSGPRRPSGNTIYF
- TRBJ1-2 TRBV6-1 CASRRTGSGYTF
- TRBJ1-5 TRBV28 CASSWGTGNQPQHF
- TRBJ2-5 TRBV27 CASSRLGTSGSLETQYF
- TRBJ1-2 TRBV29-1 CSVVGGFDYGYTF
- TRBJ1-1 TRBV5-1 CASSSNWLNTEAFF
- TRBJ1-2 TRBV6-5 CASSSDRGSYGYTF
- TRBJ2-1 TRBV27 CASSLRLALGNEQFF
- TRBJ2-5 TRBV4-1 CASSPVAGGETQYF
- TRBJ2-1 TRBV7-9 CASSPRGTSSNEQFF
- TRBJ1-5 TRBV15 CATSRGIQVGQPQHF
- TRBJ2-7 TRBV18 CASSPASGSSEQYF
- TRBJ1-5 TRBV4-1 CASSPKGGEDAQPQHF
- TRBJ2-7 TRBV7-9 CASSPRLSVYEQYF
- TRBJ1-5 TRBV6-5 CASQRGRDQPQHF
few TRBJ1-1 TRBV7-9 CASSSSPMNTEAFF
once TRBJ2-7 TRBV6-4 CASSYIAGTGYEQYF
- TRBJ1-5 TRBV2 CASSEAVRPQHF
- TRBJ1-1 TRBV27 CASLPPLPATEAFF
- TRBJ1-2 TRBV28 CATRGPGDGYGYTF
- TRBJ1-1 TRBV4-1 CASSRRVTGTGQTGTEAFF
- TRBJ2-3 TRBV5-4 CASSPPSAERTDTQYF
- TRBJ2-2 TRBV6-5 CASRGTSLSGELFF
- TRBJ2-3 TRBV6-6 CASSYNPPSGDTQYF
- TRBJ2-7 TRBV6-6 CASSYSKQGYEQYF
- TRBJ2-5 TRBV7-2 CASSLAGPALVETQYF
- TRBJ2-4 TRBV18 CASSGGLNIQYF
- TRBJ2-7 TRBV18 CASSPSRTGGDEQYF
- TRBJ2-2 TRBV10-3 CATHRKNGELFF
- TRBJ2-1 TRBV11-3 CASSPPTGGVNEQFF
- TRBJ1-2 TRBV7-3 CASSLTGEPPRTF
- TRBJ2-1 TRBV7-3 CASTIPNRTSGHNEQFF
- TRBJ2-7 TRBV19 CASSIGLAGLTYEQYF
- TRBJ2-6 TRBV27 CASKGWRANVLTF